This TCR beta chain came from a study of blood T cell repertoires in COVID-19. Study-wide context: Acute and convalescent COVID-19 specimens originated in the United States, Italy and Spain.

As handled by the study authors: Reference gene primer amplification in the assay estimated nucleated cell counts. Profiling relied on immunoSEQ multiplex PCR, and the TCRdb table lists in-frame clones only, not all of them. Clonal size and the V and J genes are those of that table, whereas D and trimming came from the DNA. The table includes about 270,000 clones, 85% detected once. The sequenced sample consisted of peripheral blood. This clonotype originated in a human donor in a cohort sampled during active COVID-19.

The CDR3 here is CASTRTSGIYEQYF. CDR3 nucleotide sequence: TGTGCCAGCACTCGGACTAGCGGGATCTACGAGCAGTACTTC. The genes are TRBV2 and TRBJ2-7; 12 bases line up with TRBD2. The CDR3 is 14 residues long. Germline V lookup: CDR1 SNHLY, CDR2 FYNNEI. The junction had 4 bases not matched to a gene; V was cut back by 7 bases and J by 3 bases.